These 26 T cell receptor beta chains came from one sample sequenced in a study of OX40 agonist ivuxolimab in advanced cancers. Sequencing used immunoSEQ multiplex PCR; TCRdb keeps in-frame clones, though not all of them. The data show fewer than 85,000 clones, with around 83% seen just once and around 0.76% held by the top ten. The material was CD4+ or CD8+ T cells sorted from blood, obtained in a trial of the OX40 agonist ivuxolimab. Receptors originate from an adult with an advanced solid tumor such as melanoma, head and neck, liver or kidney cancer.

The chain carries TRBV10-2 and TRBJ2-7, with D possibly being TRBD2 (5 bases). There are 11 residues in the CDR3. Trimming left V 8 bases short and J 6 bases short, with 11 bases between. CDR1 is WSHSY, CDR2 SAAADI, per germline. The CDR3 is CASGMEVEQYF. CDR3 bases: TGCGCCAGCGGAATGGAGGTCGAGCAGTACTTC.

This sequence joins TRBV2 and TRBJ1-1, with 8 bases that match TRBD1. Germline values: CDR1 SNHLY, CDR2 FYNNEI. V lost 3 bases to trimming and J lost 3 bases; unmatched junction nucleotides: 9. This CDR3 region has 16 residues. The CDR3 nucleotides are TGTGCCAGCAGTGACCAAGGACAGGGTTGGTACACTGAAGCTTTCTTT. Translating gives CASSDQGQGWYTEAFF.

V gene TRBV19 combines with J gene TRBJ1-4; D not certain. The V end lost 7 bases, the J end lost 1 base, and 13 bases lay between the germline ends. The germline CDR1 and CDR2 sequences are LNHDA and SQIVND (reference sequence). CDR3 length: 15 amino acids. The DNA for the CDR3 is TGTGCCAGTAATGGCGTGGTCGGAACTAATGAAAAACTGTTTTTT. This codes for CASNGVVGTNEKLFF.

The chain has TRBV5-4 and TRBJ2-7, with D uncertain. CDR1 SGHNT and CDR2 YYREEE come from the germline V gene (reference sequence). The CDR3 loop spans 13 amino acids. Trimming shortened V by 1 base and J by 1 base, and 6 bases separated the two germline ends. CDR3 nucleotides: TGTGCCAGCAGCTTGAGGGTTTCCTACGAGCAGTACTTC. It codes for CASSLRVSYEQYF.

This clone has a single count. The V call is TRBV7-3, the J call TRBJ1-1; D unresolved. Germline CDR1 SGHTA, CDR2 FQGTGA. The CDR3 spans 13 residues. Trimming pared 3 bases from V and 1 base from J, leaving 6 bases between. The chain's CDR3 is CASSFFPNTEAFF. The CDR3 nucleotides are TGTGCCAGCAGCTTTTTTCCGAACACTGAAGCTTTCTTT.

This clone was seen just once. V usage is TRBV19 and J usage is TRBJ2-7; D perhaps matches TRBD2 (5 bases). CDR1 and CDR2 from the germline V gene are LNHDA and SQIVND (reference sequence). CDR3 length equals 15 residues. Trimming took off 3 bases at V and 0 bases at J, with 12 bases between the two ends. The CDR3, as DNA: TGTGCCAGTAGTATGGACTGGGCCGGCTCCTACGAGCAGTACTTC. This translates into CASSMDWAGSYEQYF.

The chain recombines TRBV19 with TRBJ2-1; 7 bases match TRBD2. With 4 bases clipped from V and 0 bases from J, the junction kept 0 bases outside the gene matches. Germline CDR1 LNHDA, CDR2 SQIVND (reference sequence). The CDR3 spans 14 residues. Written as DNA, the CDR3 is TGTGCCAGTAGTAGCGGGAGCTCCTACAATGAGCAGTTCTTC. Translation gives CASSSGSSYNEQFF.

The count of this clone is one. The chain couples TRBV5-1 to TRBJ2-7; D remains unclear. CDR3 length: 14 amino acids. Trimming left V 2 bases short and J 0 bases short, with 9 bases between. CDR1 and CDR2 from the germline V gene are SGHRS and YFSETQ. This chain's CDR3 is CASSLGGYSYEQYF. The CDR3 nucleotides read TGCGCCAGCAGCTTAGGCGGTTACTCCTACGAGCAGTACTTC.

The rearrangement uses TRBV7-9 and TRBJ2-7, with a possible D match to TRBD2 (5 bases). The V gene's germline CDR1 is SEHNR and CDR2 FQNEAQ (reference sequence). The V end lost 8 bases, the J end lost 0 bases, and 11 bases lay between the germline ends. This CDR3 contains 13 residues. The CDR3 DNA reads TGTGCCAGCCTGAAAAGCGGCTCCTACGAGCAGTACTTC. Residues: CASLKSGSYEQYF.

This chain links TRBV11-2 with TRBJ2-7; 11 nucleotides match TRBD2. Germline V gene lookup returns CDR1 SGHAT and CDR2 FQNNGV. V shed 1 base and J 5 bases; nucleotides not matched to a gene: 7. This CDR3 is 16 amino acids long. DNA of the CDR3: TGTGCCAGCAGCTTAGGAACTAGCGGGAGAATCGACGAGCAGTACTTC. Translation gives CASSLGTSGRIDEQYF.

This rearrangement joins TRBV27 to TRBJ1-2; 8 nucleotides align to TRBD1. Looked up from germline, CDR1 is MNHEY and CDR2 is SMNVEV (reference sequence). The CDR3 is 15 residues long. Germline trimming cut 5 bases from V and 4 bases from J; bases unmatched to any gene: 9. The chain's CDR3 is CASSQRNRGSYGYTF. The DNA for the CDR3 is TGTGCCAGCAGTCAGCGTAACAGGGGGAGCTATGGCTACACCTTC.

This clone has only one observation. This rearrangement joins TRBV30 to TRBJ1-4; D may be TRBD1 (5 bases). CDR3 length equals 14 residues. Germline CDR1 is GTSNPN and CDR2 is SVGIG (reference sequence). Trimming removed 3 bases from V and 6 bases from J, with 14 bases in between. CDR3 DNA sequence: TGTGCCTGGAGGATCCCAGGGTGGGATGAAAAACTGTTTTTT. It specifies CAWRIPGWDEKLFF.

CDR3 bases: TGTGCCAGCAGCTTAGGGCACTCCTCCTACGAGCAGTACTTC. This gives the protein CASSLGHSSYEQYF. The chain recombines TRBV7-2 with TRBJ2-7; the D is unclear. The CDR3 covers 14 residues. Trimming left V 1 base short and J 0 bases short, with 7 bases between. The germline V gene has CDR1 SGHTA and CDR2 FQGNSA.

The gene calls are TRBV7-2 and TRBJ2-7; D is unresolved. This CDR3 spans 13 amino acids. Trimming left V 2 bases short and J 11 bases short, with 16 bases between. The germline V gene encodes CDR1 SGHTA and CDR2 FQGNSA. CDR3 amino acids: CASSLNRVESKYF. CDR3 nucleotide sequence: TGTGCCAGCAGCTTAAATCGGGTGGAGAGTAAGTACTTC.

CDR3 loop: CAWSNGLAAYNEQFF. The CDR3 DNA reads TGTGCCTGGAGTAATGGACTAGCGGCCTACAATGAGCAGTTCTTC. This chain joins TRBV30 and TRBJ2-1; 10 nucleotides match TRBD2. This CDR3 has 15 amino acids. Germline trimming cut 2 bases from V and 2 bases from J; bases unmatched to any gene: 3. The germline V gene has CDR1 GTSNPN and CDR2 SVGIG (reference sequence).

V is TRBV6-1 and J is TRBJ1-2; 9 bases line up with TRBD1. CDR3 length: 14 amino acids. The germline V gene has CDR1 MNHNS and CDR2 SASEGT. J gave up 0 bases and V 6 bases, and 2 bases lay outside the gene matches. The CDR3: CASRRTGANYGYTF. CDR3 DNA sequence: TGTGCCAGCAGACGGACAGGGGCTAACTATGGCTACACCTTC.

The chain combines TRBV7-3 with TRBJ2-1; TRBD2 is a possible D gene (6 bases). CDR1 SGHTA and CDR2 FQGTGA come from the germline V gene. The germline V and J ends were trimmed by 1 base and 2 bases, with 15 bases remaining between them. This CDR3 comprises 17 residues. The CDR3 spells CASSLNPGAGPYNEQFF. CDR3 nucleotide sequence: TGTGCCAGCAGCTTAAACCCCGGAGCGGGCCCCTACAATGAGCAGTTCTTC.

The CDR3 region is CASSLGQGRYYGYTF. The CDR3 bases are TGTGCCAGCAGCTTAGGACAGGGGAGGTACTATGGCTACACCTTC. The chain is built from TRBV7-2 and TRBJ1-2, with 8 positions matching TRBD1. There are 15 residues in the CDR3. The germline CDR1 and CDR2 sequences are SGHTA and FQGNSA. V shed 1 base, J shed 3 bases, and the junction held 4 bases outside the gene matches.

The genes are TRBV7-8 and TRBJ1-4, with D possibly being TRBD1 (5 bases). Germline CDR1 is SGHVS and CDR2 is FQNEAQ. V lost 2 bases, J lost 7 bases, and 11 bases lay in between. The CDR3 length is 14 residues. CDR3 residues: CASSLYGGTEKLFF. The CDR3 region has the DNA TGTGCCAGCAGCTTATACGGGGGTACTGAAAAACTGTTTTTT.

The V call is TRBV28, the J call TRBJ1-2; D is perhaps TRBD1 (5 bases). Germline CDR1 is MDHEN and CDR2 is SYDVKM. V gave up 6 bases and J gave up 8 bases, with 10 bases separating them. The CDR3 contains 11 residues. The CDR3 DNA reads TGTGCCAGCAGGGACAAGGACGGCTACACCTTC. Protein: CASRDKDGYTF.

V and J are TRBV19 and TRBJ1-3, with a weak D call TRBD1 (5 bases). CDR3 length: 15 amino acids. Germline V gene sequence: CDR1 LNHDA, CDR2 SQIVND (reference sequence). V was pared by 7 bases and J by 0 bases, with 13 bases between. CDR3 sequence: CASMDPQASGNTIYF. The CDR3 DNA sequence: TGTGCCAGTATGGACCCACAGGCCTCTGGAAACACCATATATTTT. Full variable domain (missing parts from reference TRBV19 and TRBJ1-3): DGGITQSPKYLFRKEGQNVTLSCEQNLNHDAMYWYRQDPGQGLRLIYYSQIVNDFQKGDIAEGYSVSREKKESFPLTVTSAQKNPTAFYLCASMDPQASGNTIYFGEGSWLTVV.

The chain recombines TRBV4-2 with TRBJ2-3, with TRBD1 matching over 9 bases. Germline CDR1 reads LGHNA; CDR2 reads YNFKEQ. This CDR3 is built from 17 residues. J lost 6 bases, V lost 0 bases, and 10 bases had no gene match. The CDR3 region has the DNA TGTGCCAGCAGCCAAGATGGCCGAGGGACAGGGAGTGATACGCAGTATTTT. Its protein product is CASSQDGRGTGSDTQYF.

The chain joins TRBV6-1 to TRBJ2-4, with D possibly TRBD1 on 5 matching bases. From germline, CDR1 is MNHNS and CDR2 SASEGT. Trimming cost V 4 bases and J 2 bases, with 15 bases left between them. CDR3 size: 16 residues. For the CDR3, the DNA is TGTGCCAGCAGTGGTGGGGCGCGCCTGTCCAAAAACATTCAGTACTTC. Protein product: CASSGGARLSKNIQYF.

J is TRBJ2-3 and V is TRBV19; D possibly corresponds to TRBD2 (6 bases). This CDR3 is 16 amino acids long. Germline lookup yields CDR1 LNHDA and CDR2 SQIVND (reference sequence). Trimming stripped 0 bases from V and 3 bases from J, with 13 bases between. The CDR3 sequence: CASSIDIAGPTDTQYF. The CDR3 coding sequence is TGTGCCAGTAGTATAGATATCGCGGGGCCTACAGATACGCAGTATTTT. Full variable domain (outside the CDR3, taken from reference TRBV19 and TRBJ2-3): DGGITQSPKYLFRKEGQNVTLSCEQNLNHDAMYWYRQDPGQGLRLIYYSQIVNDFQKGDIAEGYSVSREKKESFPLTVTSAQKNPTAFYLCASSIDIAGPTDTQYFGPGTRLTVL.

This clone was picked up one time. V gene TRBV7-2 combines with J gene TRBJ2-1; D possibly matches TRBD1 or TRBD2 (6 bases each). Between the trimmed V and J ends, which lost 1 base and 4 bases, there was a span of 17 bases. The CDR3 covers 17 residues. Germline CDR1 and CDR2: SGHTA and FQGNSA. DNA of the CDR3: TGTGCCAGCAGCTTAGGGTGGGGGGCCGCAAATTACAATGAGCAGTTCTTC. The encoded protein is CASSLGWGAANYNEQFF.

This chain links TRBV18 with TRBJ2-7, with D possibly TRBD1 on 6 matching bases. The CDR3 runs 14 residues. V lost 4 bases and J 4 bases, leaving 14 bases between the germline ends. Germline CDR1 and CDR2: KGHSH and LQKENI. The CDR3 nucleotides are TGTGCCAGCTCACAGCGACAGGATACTTACGAGCAGTACTTC. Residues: CASSQRQDTYEQYF.